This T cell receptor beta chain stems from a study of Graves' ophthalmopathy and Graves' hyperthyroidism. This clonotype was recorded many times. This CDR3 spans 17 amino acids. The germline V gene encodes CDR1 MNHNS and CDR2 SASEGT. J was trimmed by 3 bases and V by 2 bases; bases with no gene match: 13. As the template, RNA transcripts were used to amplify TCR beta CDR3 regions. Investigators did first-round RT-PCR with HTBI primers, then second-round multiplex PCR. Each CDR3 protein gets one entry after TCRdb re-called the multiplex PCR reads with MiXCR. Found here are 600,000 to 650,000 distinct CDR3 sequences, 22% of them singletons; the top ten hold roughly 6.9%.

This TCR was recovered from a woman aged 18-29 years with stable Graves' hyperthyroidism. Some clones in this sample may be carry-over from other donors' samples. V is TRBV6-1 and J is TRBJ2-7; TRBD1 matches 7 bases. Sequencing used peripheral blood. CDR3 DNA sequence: TGTGCCAGCAGTGAATTCTGGCAGGGGGTGGAGAGCTACGAGCAGTACTTC. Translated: CASSEFWQGVESYEQYF.